The 22 T cell receptor beta chains in this list originate from one sample, sequenced in a study of siplizumab effects on memory and regulatory T cells. The table came from immunoSEQ multiplex PCR; TCRdb's copy has only in-frame clones and leaves some out. The table shows about 63,000 clones, with 75% to 90% occurring only once. What was sequenced was memory CD4+ T cells sorted from blood. Source of these receptors: a human donor in good health.

DNA for the CDR3: TGTGCCAGCAGTGCTGTGGGCTCGAGCTCCTACGAGCAGTACTTC. Its protein product is CASSAVGSSSYEQYF. The chain combines TRBV6-5 with TRBJ2-7; D unresolved. V shed 5 bases and J shed 0 bases, with 14 bases lying between them. CDR1 and CDR2 (germline): MNHEY, SVGAGI. This CDR3 has 15 amino acids.

The genes are TRBV5-1 and TRBJ2-1, with 11 bases that match TRBD2. This CDR3 has 17 residues. Germline assignment: CDR1 SGHRS and CDR2 YFSETQ. The trim removed 3 bases at V and 7 bases at J, leaving 12 bases unmatched. Written as DNA, the CDR3 is TGCGCCAGCAGCTCCGGGCCTACTAGCGGGAGAAGGAATGAGCAGTTCTTC. Its translation: CASSSGPTSGRRNEQFF.

The rearrangement uses TRBV7-3 and TRBJ2-7; tentatively, D is TRBD2 (6 bases). Germline V gives CDR1 SGHTA, CDR2 FQGTGA. The CDR3 runs 14 residues. Deletions cut 5 bases from V and 12 bases from J, with 23 bases between. The CDR3 loop reads CASSPEGQRDRWYF. CDR3 DNA sequence: TGTGCCAGCAGCCCGGAGGGCCAGAGGGATCGGTGGTACTTC.

The rearrangement joins TRBV6-5 to TRBJ2-1; maybe TRBD2 (6 bases). This CDR3 spans 14 amino acids. Germline V gene lookup returns CDR1 MNHEY and CDR2 SVGAGI. The germline V and J ends were trimmed by 6 bases and 9 bases, with 18 bases remaining between them. For the CDR3, the DNA is TGTGCCAGCAGCCCGGGGGATCTAAGGAGTGAGCAGTTCTTC. This encodes CASSPGDLRSEQFF.

This chain's CDR3 is CASSQEKGGGGTDTQYF. Here the CDR3 DNA reads TGTGCCAGCAGCCAAGAAAAGGGGGGGGGCGGCACAGATACGCAGTATTTT. The rearrangement joins TRBV4-2 to TRBJ2-3; D perhaps matches TRBD2 (7 bases). Per the germline V gene, CDR1 is LGHNA and CDR2 is YNFKEQ. V was clipped by 0 bases and J by 1 base, with 14 bases between them. This CDR3 is 17 amino acids long.

In its sample, this clone was seen once. V usage is TRBV5-1 and J usage is TRBJ1-3; D perhaps matches TRBD1 (6 bases). This CDR3 is 16 amino acids long. With 1 base removed from V and 0 bases from J, the gap between germline ends came to 11 bases. Germline V gene data show CDR1 as SGHRS and CDR2 as YFSETQ. DNA for the CDR3: TGCGCCAGCAGCTTGCGACAGGCTAGCTCTGGAAACACCATATATTTT. Protein: CASSLRQASSGNTIYF. Complete variable domain (other parts from reference TRBV5-1 and TRBJ1-3): KAGVTQTPRYLIKTRGQQVTLSCSPISGHRSVSWYQQTPGQGLQFLFEYFSETQRNKGNFPGRFSGRQFSNSRSEMNVSTLELGDSALYLCASSLRQASSGNTIYFGEGSWLTVV.

This clone occurred a few times. The V call is TRBV6-6, the J call TRBJ1-1; D uncertain. This CDR3 is 13 amino acids long. The germline CDR1 and CDR2 sequences are MNHNY and SVGAGI (reference sequence). V was shortened by 0 bases and J by 6 bases, with 8 bases between the two germline ends. The CDR3 coding sequence is TGTGCCAGCAGTTACTCCTTCAGGTCTGAAGCTTTCTTT. Encoded protein: CASSYSFRSEAFF.

Comments on this clone: Other DNA sequences in this sample translate to the same CDR3. The rearrangement links TRBV19 to TRBJ2-1; 8 positions match TRBD1. Germline CDR1 reads LNHDA; CDR2 reads SQIVND (reference sequence). The J segment lost 6 bases and the V segment lost 4 bases, leaving 2 bases of the junction unmatched. The CDR3 runs to 13 residues. Here the CDR3 DNA reads TGTGCCAGTAGTACCGACAGGGGCAATGAGCAGTTCTTC. This sequence encodes CASSTDRGNEQFF.

V is TRBV28 and J is TRBJ1-5; D is perhaps TRBD1 (6 bases). Germline V lookup: CDR1 MDHEN, CDR2 SYDVKM. The CDR3 extends over 13 amino acids. Trimming shortened V by 8 bases and J by 3 bases, and 11 bases separated the two germline ends. CDR3 protein: CASGGQINQPQHF. CDR3 DNA sequence: TGTGCCAGCGGAGGACAGATCAATCAGCCCCAGCATTTT.

V gene TRBV5-1 combines with J gene TRBJ1-1, with 9 bases that match TRBD1. This CDR3 region has 14 residues. Trimming cost V 5 bases and J 3 bases; bases outside gene matches: 5. Per germline, CDR1 SGHRS and CDR2 YFSETQ. The CDR3 reads CASSRQGEYTEAFF. The DNA of the CDR3 is TGCGCCAGCAGTCGACAGGGGGAATACACTGAAGCTTTCTTT.

The chain is built from TRBV6-1 and TRBJ1-5; D is uncertain. Trimming cost V 1 base and J 9 bases, with 22 bases left between them. This CDR3 spans 17 amino acids. Germline V gives CDR1 MNHNS, CDR2 SASEGT. The CDR3 DNA is TGTGCCAGCAGTGAAGATACGGGCAGCTCCCCGTTTTGGCCCCAGCATTTT. Its protein product is CASSEDTGSSPFWPQHF.

The gene calls are TRBV6-1 and TRBJ2-4; D perhaps matches TRBD2 (5 bases). The germline V gene has CDR1 MNHNS and CDR2 SASEGT. CDR3 length equals 15 residues. The V gene lost 2 bases and the J gene lost 4 bases, with 12 bases spanning the gap. Here the CDR3 reads CASSESTRGKNIQYF. Here the CDR3 DNA reads TGTGCCAGCAGTGAATCAACACGGGGAAAAAACATTCAGTACTTC.

This clone has just a few counts. This rearrangement joins TRBV5-4 to TRBJ2-3; TRBD2 matches at 9 bases. The CDR3 has 14 amino acids. The V segment lost 3 bases and the J segment 4 bases; nucleotides outside the gene matches: 3. Germline CDR1 reads SGHNT; CDR2 reads YYREEE (reference sequence). CDR3 sequence: CASSSGLASDTQYF. The CDR3 coding sequence is TGTGCCAGCAGCTCGGGACTAGCATCAGATACGCAGTATTTT.

This clone has a single count. The rearrangement joins TRBV7-2 to TRBJ2-3; 7 bases agree with TRBD2. From germline, CDR1 is SGHTA and CDR2 FQGNSA. This CDR3 region has 13 residues. V shed 3 bases, J shed 5 bases, and the junction held 2 bases outside the gene matches. The CDR3 nucleotides are TGTGCCAGCAGCTTTGGACTAGTAGATACGCAGTATTTT. Translated, it gives CASSFGLVDTQYF.

The rearrangement links TRBV5-1 to TRBJ1-2; D ambiguous. From germline, CDR1 is SGHRS and CDR2 YFSETQ. The CDR3 is 14 amino acids. V gave up 3 bases and J gave up 0 bases, with 9 bases separating them. The CDR3 loop reads CASSSPSTNYGYTF. DNA of the CDR3: TGCGCCAGCAGCTCCCCCTCTACTAACTATGGCTACACCTTC.

As for this clone: The germline gene is not matched at one end of the junction; a read error may be the cause. V and J are TRBV19 and TRBJ1-2; D is ambiguous. CDR3 length: 13 residues. Germline loops: CDR1 LNHDA, CDR2 SQIVND (reference sequence). The CDR3 DNA sequence: TGTGCCACCCTAACCCCGTCGGGGTCCCTCCCCCACTTC. Amino acids: CATLTPSGSLPHF.

This clone was seen a few times. The J gene is TRBJ1-6, the V gene TRBV19, with D unclear. This CDR3 region has 14 residues. CDR1 and CDR2 from the germline V gene are LNHDA and SQIVND (reference sequence). The V end lost 10 bases, the J end lost 7 bases, and 17 bases lay between the germline ends. Written as DNA, the CDR3 is TGTGCCACTTCCCCCATCGGGAGCAATTCACCCCTCCACTTT. Protein product: CATSPIGSNSPLHF. The full variable domain, rest sourced from reference TRBV19 and TRBJ1-6, is DGGITQSPKYLFRKEGQNVTLSCEQNLNHDAMYWYRQDPGQGLRLIYYSQIVNDFQKGDIAEGYSVSREKKESFPLTVTSAQKNPTAFYLCATSPIGSNSPLHFGNGTRLTVT.

This clone appeared a few times. The J gene is TRBJ2-3, the V gene TRBV7-2; D gene unclear. Germline CDR1 reads SGHTA; CDR2 reads FQGNSA. This CDR3 region has 12 residues. V was cut by 5 bases and J by 5 bases, with 8 bases left in between. Here the CDR3 DNA reads TGTGCCAGCAGCCCTTTCGGAGATACGCAGTATTTT. Amino acids: CASSPFGDTQYF. Looking up the rest from reference TRBV7-2 and TRBJ2-3 gives the full variable domain: GAGVSQSPSNKVTEKGKDVELRCDPISGHTALYWYRQSLGQGLEFLIYFQGNSAPDKSGLPSDRFSAERTGGSVSTLTIQRTQQEDSAVYLCASSPFGDTQYFGPGTRLTVL.

This chain uses TRBV18 with TRBJ1-1, with TRBD1 as a possible D gene (5 bases). Looked up from germline, CDR1 is KGHSH and CDR2 is LQKENI. The V gene lost 5 bases and the J gene lost 0 bases, with 10 bases spanning the gap. CDR3 length equals 14 residues. CDR3 residues: CASSGTAMNTEAFF. CDR3 nucleotide sequence: TGTGCCAGCTCAGGGACGGCAATGAACACTGAAGCTTTCTTT.

This chain links TRBV13 with TRBJ1-4; the match to TRBD1 covers 11 bases. The ends lost 5 bases at V and 5 bases at J; junction bases unmatched: 10. The length of the CDR3 is 17 residues. Germline CDR1 reads PRHDT; CDR2 reads FYEKMQ (reference sequence). The CDR3 coding sequence is TGTGCCAGCAGCCCCGGGATTGGGACAGGGGGAAATGAAAAACTGTTTTTT. It yields the protein CASSPGIGTGGNEKLFF.

The gene calls are TRBV5-1 and TRBJ1-1; tentatively, D is TRBD1 (5 bases). The CDR3 is made up of 14 amino acids. V was cut by 0 bases and J by 3 bases, with 9 bases left in between. Per germline, CDR1 SGHRS and CDR2 YFSETQ. The CDR3 spells CASSLARGDTEAFF. The CDR3 DNA reads as TGCGCCAGCAGCTTGGCTCGGGGGGACACTGAAGCTTTCTTT.

V gene TRBV18 combines with J gene TRBJ2-7, with a possible D match to TRBD1 (7 bases). Per the germline V gene, CDR1 is KGHSH and CDR2 is LQKENI. Trimming took 0 bases from V and 3 from J, leaving 15 bases between them. This CDR3 comprises 16 residues. CDR3 loop: CASSPPTGDSGYEQYF. CDR3 sequence (DNA): TGTGCCAGCTCACCACCAACGGGGGACAGCGGCTACGAGCAGTACTTC.